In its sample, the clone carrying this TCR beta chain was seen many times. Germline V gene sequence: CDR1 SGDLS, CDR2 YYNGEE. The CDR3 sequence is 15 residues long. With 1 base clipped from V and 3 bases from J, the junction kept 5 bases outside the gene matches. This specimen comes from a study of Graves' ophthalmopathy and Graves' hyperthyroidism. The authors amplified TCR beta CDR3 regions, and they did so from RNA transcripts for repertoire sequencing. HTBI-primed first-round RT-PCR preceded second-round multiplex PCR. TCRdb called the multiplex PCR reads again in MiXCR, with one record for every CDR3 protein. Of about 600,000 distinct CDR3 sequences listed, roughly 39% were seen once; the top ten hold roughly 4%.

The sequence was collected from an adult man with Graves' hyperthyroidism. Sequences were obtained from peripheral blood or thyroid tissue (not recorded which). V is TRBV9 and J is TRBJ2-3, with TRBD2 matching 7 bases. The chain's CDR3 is CASSVIGRWTDTQYF. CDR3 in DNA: TGTGCCAGCAGCGTAATCGGGAGGTGGACAGATACGCAGTATTTT. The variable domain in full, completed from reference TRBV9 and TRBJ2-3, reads DSGVTQTPKHLITATGQRVTLRCSPRSGDLSVYWYQQSLDQGLQFLIQYYNGEERAKGNILERFSAQQFPDLHSELNLSSLELGDSALYFCASSVIGRWTDTQYFGPGTRLTVL.